This TCR beta chain was documented in a study of T cells in Graves' hyperthyroidism and ophthalmopathy. The CDR3 loop spans 13 amino acids. Germline V CDR1 and CDR2: MNHEY, SVGAGI. The ends were cut back, 2 bases at V and 1 base at J, with 5 bases in the middle. This clonotype came up many times. Its antigen remains unknown. TCR beta CDR3 sequences were amplified from RNA transcripts. First-round RT-PCR of the TCR CDR3 relied on the HTBI primer set. Using its own MiXCR run on the multiplex PCR reads, TCRdb lists one record per CDR3 protein. The table records approximately 400,000 distinct CDR3 sequences, roughly 13% of them present only once. Findings of the study overall: Stable hyperthyroidism was separated from ophthalmopathy by a model based on 13 V-J features.

Newly diagnosed hyperthyroidism, duration under 2 months, in patients aged 18 to 65. Uncontrolled infection, other autoimmune disease, pregnancy or lactation barred patients from enrollment. Orbital computed tomography and thyroid ultrasound, together with serum TRAb and thyroxine and clinical symptoms, were used for diagnoses. The rearrangement joins TRBV6-5 to TRBJ1-1, with D tentatively TRBD1 (5 bases). The sample was blood. This receptor was obtained from a man aged 30 to 39 with Graves' hyperthyroidism that later progressed to Graves' ophthalmopathy. CDR3 in DNA: TGTGCCAGCAGTTACGACAGGAACACTGAAGCTTTCTTT. It specifies CASSYDRNTEAFF.